This is a list of T cell receptor beta chains from one sample in a study of pediatric ulcerative colitis. Sequenced by immunoSEQ multiplex PCR; TCRdb stores in-frame clones only, minus some. The data show 30,000 to 35,000 clones, about 81% seen once. Material: gut tissue. These receptors came from a boy aged 5-17 years with mild ulcerative colitis. The CDR3 runs from the conserved cysteine through the conserved F or W.

j_gene | v_gene | CDR3aa
TRBJ1-1 | TRBV18 | CASSPQTGNTEAFF
TRBJ1-2 | TRBV29-1 | CSVRTGGRRGYTF
TRBJ2-2 | TRBV13 | CASSWTGGLNTGELFF
TRBJ2-1 | TRBV2 | CASEVNEQFF
TRBJ1-2 | TRBV6-5 | CASSYLPTGAYTF
TRBJ1-6 | TRBV7-8 | CASSWNLGLPGGNSPLHF
TRBJ2-3 | TRBV10-3 | CAITEGQGFTDTQYF
TRBJ2-7 | TRBV6-7 | CASSPGLLNVSYEQYF
TRBJ2-7 | TRBV4-2 | CASSLQEGSYEQYF
TRBJ1-4 | TRBV19 | CASSKPGGVREKLFF
TRBJ1-1 | TRBV19 | CASSLLGRNTEAFF
TRBJ1-2 | TRBV4-2 | CASSFGQGYGYTF
TRBJ1-1 | TRBV10-3 | CAISGQGSAEAFF
TRBJ1-2 | TRBV6-1 | CASSEVHSWGNYGYTF
TRBJ2-5 | TRBV5-4 | CASSLLSTGIQETQYF
TRBJ2-3 | TRBV7-6 | CASSLKGTGTDTQYF
TRBJ2-2 | TRBV10-2 | CASSLPANTGELFF
TRBJ2-7 | TRBV4-1 | CASSQDRWGTGRYEQYF
TRBJ1-4 | TRBV19 | CASSTDRAPNEKLFF
TRBJ1-2 | TRBV27 | CASSPQVGPGYTF
TRBJ1-1 | TRBV21-1 | CASSMEGMDTEAFF
TRBJ2-1 | TRBV5-1 | CASSLGRSDNEQFF
TRBJ2-5 | TRBV4-1 | CASSQGLAGGPETQYF
TRBJ1-2 | TRBV6-1 | CASSPGLWGYTF
TRBJ2-7 | TRBV11-2 | CASSTLAAGWTNEQYF
TRBJ2-1 | TRBV5-1 | CASSLVSNYNEQFF
TRBJ1-4 | TRBV27 | CASSPFQGGHEKLFF
TRBJ2-7 | TRBV18 | CASSPRTGLSSYEQYF
TRBJ1-2 | TRBV19 | CASSRTGANYGYTF
TRBJ2-2 | TRBV5-1 | CASSPGQGISGELFF
TRBJ1-1 | TRBV7-9 | CASSLEVGSFAEAFF
TRBJ2-7 | TRBV10-3 | CAISESMGRSYEQYF
TRBJ1-6 | TRBV5-8 | CASSLTVSSPLHF
TRBJ1-2 | TRBV30 | CAWSEQDRARDYGYTF
TRBJ1-2 | TRBV19 | CASSLGGQGGYGYTF
TRBJ2-2 | TRBV2 | CASSTLRLAGGPGELFF
TRBJ2-3 | TRBV4-1 | CASSQETAGGGTDTQYF
TRBJ1-1 | TRBV4-1 | CASSQVPGRVNTEAFF
TRBJ2-3 | TRBV4-2 | CASSQGGSSDTQYF
TRBJ2-7 | TRBV4-1 | CASSRMGPGIHEQYF